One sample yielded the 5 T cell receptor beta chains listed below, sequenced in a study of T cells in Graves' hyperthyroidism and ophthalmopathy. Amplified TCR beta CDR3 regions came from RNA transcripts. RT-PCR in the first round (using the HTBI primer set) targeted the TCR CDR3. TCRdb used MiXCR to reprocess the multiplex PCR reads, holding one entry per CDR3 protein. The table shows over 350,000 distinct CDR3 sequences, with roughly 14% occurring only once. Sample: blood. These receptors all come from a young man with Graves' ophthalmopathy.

CDR3 loop: CASNVVAGGYEQYF. CDR3 in DNA: TGCGCCAGCAATGTCGTGGCAGGGGGCTACGAGCAGTACTTC. The chain uses TRBV5-1 and TRBJ2-7; TRBD1 agrees at 7 bases. This CDR3 contains 14 residues. V lost 6 bases, J lost 3 bases, and 9 bases stayed unmatched. CDR1 and CDR2 from the germline V gene are SGHRS and YFSETQ.

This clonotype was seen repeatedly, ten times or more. The CDR3 nucleotides are TGTGCCAGCAGCGGTACAGGTAGCCAAGAGACCCAGTACTTC. This sequence encodes CASSGTGSQETQYF. This chain joins TRBV12-3 or TRBV12-4 and TRBJ2-5, with D perhaps matching TRBD1 (5 bases). V gave up 6 bases and J gave up 1 base, with 12 bases separating them. The CDR3 extends over 14 amino acids.

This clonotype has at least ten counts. CDR3 in DNA: TGTGCCAGCAGTTTACGGCCTAGCGGGAGGGATGAGCAGTTCTTC. This sequence encodes CASSLRPSGRDEQFF. This chain joins TRBV27 and TRBJ2-1; 12 bases fit TRBD2. The germline CDR1 and CDR2 sequences are MNHEY and SMNVEV (reference sequence). The V and J ends lost 2 bases and 8 bases, in that order; junction bases with no gene match: 4. CDR3 size: 15 residues.

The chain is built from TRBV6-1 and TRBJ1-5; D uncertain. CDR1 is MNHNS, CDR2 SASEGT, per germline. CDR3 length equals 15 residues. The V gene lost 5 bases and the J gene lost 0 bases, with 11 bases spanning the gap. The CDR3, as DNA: TGTGCCAGCAGTCAGTGGACCGGTAGCAATCAGCCCCAGCATTTT. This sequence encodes CASSQWTGSNQPQHF.

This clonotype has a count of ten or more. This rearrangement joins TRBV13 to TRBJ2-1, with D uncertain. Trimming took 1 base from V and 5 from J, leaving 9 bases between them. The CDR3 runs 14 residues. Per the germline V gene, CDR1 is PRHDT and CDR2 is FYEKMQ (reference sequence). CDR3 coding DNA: TGTGCCAGCAGCTTAGCAACGGACCACAATGAGCAGTTCTTC. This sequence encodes CASSLATDHNEQFF.